Listed here is a single T cell receptor (beta chain). The antigen it binds to is not known. No base qualities exist here, and no much larger clone lies one base off it. Using the immunoSEQ assay, TCRB CDR3 regions were amplified from 2 micrograms of genomic DNA, or from all available DNA when less than that was on hand. The multiplex PCR relied on 60 forward primers for TCR V beta segments and 13 reverse primers for J beta segments. Synthetic control templates were spiked into each sample at limiting dilution to estimate reads per starting template. Sequencing produced 87 bp reads on the Illumina HiSeq System. The original methods were these. PCR and sequencing errors were removed by merging closely related sequences with a nearest neighbor algorithm. TCR overlap was measured as the percentage of unique tumor TCR beta sequences that were also present in the peripheral blood of the same patient. This is the immuneACCESS table as TCRdb keeps it, with only in-frame sequences that have V and J called. A part of the clones is gone; compared with another copy, unresolved V genes explain less than half, and the rest is unexplained. That table supplies the V and J calls and clone size; D and trimming were determined from the DNA. The sample table shows 90,000 or so clones, and approximately 75% are seen once. The ten largest clones capture approximately 2.1% of the sample.

Relative to germline, V is 0 bases shorter and J is 3 bases shorter, with 14 bases between their ends. Its CDR3 holds 15 amino acids, cysteine through phenylalanine. The kept DNA is CDR3 alone, 45 bases in frame from the first base. From the germline V gene (reference sequence), CDR1 is GTSNPN and CDR2 is SVGIG. The sample originates from a study of glioma-infiltrating T cells after dendritic cell vaccination (dated by TCRdb to 2016 to 2017). Concerning the study at large: A cohort of approximately 15 glioblastoma patients from Phase I and II dendritic cell vaccination trials was included, of whom 9 were newly diagnosed and 6 had recurrent disease. Patients received autologous tumor lysate-pulsed dendritic cell vaccination between 2003 and 2012. Survival after dendritic cell vaccination was correlated with TCR sequencing metrics, such as TIL content and the overlap between tumor and blood repertoires. Each patient got three intradermal injections of the dendritic cell vaccine, spaced at biweekly intervals, in the arm below the axilla. Tumor-infiltrating lymphocyte content was quantified and tumor and blood repertoires were compared in dendritic cell-vaccinated glioblastoma patients by deep sequencing of TCR beta CDR3 regions. The vaccine consisted of monocyte-derived dendritic cells cultured seven to eight days with IL-4 and GM-CSF, then pulsed overnight with autologous tumor lysate. The paper as a whole reports these results and caveats: The three-group TCR overlap response model was described as speculative and requiring prospective validation. TCR clonality showed no direct relationship with survival, which suggests that a diverse polyclonal response may be important. After dendritic cell vaccination, a higher estimated pretreatment TIL content predicted longer time to progression and longer overall survival. The cohort was small and heterogeneous, only a few patients had full blood and tumor sets, and even fewer had initial-recurrent tumor pairs.

The intended sense of this specimen's time point label: after dendritic cell vaccination, including at tumor progression/relapse. Selection of patients required sufficient residual fresh-frozen tumor tissue and over two years of available survival data. An isocitrate dehydrogenase mutation was not carried by any of the glioblastoma patients, although molecular status was otherwise variable. PBMC were collected before vaccination, two weeks after the third vaccination, and at tumor progression when it occurred. The Qiagen DNeasy Blood extraction Kit was used for extraction of genomic DNA. Here the chain combines TRBV30 and TRBJ1-1; the D gene is possibly TRBD1, with 6 bases matching. The receptor's source is a human donor with glioblastoma. Source: blood, taken after dendritic cell vaccination. The DNA sequence is given as TGTGCCTGGAGTGTAATCGGGGGGCAGGACACTGAAGCTTTCTTT. Translated, it reads CAWSVIGGQDTEAFF.